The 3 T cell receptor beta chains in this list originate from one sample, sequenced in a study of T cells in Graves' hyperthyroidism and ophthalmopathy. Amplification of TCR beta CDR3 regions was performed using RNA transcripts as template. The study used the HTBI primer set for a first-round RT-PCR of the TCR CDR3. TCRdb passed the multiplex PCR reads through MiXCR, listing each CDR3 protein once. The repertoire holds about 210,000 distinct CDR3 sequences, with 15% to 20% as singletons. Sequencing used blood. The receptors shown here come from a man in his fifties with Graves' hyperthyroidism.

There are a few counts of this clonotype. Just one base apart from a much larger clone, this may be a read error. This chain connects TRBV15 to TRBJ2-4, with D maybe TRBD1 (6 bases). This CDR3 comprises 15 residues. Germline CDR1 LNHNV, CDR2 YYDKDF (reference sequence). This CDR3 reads CATSTPGEAKDIQYF. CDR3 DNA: TGTGCCACCAGCACCCCAGGGGAAGCCAAAGACATTCAGTACTTC. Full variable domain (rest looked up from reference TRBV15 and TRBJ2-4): DAMVIQNPRYQVTQFGKPVTLSCSQTLNHNVMYWYQQKSSQAPKLLFHYYDKDFNNEADTPDNFQSRRPNTSFCFLDIRSPGLGDTAMYLCATSTPGEAKDIQYFGAGTRLSVL.

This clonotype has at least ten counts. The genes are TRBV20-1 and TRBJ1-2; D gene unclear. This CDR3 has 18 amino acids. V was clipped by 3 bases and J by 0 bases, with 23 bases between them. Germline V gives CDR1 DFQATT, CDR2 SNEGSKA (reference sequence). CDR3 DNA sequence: TGCAGTGCTAGCTTGTTTGGTGAGTGGGCCATACCTAACTATGGCTACACCTTC. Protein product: CSASLFGEWAIPNYGYTF.

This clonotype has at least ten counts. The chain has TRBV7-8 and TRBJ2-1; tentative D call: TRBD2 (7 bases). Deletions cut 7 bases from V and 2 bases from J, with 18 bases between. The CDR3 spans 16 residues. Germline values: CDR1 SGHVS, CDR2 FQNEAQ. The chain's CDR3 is CASKVGGAGAYNEQFF. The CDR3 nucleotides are TGTGCCAGCAAAGTGGGGGGGGCGGGAGCCTACAATGAGCAGTTCTTC.